The 18 T cell receptor beta chains listed next were all sequenced from one sample in a study of beta chain features in type 1 diabetes. Study-wide findings and caveats: Significant though moderate, a shortening of TCRB CDR3s appeared in all four CD4+ subsets of Type 1 diabetes patients.

Expressed TCRB transcripts were sequenced, since all the RNA that had been isolated was reverse transcribed. Using immunoSEQ multiplex PCR, the repertoire was profiled, and TCRdb retains in-frame clones only, with some absent. This sample has some 25,000 clones, with 56% found just once. Which antigens these TCRs recognize remains unknown. Material: Tregs from blood. Every receptor here comes from a woman aged 18-35 years with type 1 diabetes.

This rearrangement joins TRBV19 to TRBJ1-2; 7 nucleotides align to TRBD1. V shed 6 bases, J shed 0 bases, and the junction held 10 bases outside the gene matches. Germline V gene data show CDR1 as LNHDA and CDR2 as SQIVND (reference sequence). The CDR3 runs 16 residues. The CDR3 DNA reads as TGTGCCAGTAGAGATGGGGGGACAGTCACTAACTATGGCTACACCTTC. Protein product: CASRDGGTVTNYGYTF.

CDR3 sequence reads: CASSLGLGEGSYEQYF. As DNA, the CDR3 is TGTGCCAGCAGCCTAGGACTAGGAGAGGGCTCCTACGAGCAGTACTTC. V usage is TRBV11-2 and J usage is TRBJ2-5; 7 bases match TRBD2. Matching the DNA end better, TRBJ2-7 makes the J call doubtful. This CDR3 is 16 amino acids long. Germline CDR1 is SGHAT and CDR2 is FQNNGV.

This chain links TRBV6-5 with TRBJ2-5, with a weak D call TRBD1 (7 bases). The J call could be wrong; TRBJ2-7 is a better fit for the DNA end. Germline assignment: CDR1 MNHEY and CDR2 SVGAGI. The CDR3 covers 16 residues. The CDR3 reads CASSYRSLTGTYEQYF. The CDR3 DNA is TGTGCCAGCAGTTACCGGTCTCTGACAGGGACTTACGAGCAGTACTTC.

The V and J genes are TRBV28 and TRBJ1-1; perhaps TRBD1 as D (5 bases). CDR1 MDHEN and CDR2 SYDVKM come from the germline V gene. Deletions cut 6 bases from V and 5 bases from J, with 13 bases between. The CDR3 is made up of 13 amino acids. The CDR3 DNA reads TGTGCCAGCAGGACCACGGGGGGGACTGAAGCTTTCTTT. Its protein product is CASRTTGGTEAFF.

The V and J genes are TRBV19 and TRBJ1-1; D unclear. CDR3 length equals 14 residues. Germline loops: CDR1 LNHDA, CDR2 SQIVND (reference sequence). Trimming removed 6 bases at V and 0 bases at J, with 11 bases between. The CDR3 loop is CASRKRVVNTEAFF. The CDR3 nucleotides are TGTGCCAGTAGGAAGCGGGTTGTGAACACTGAAGCTTTCTTT.

The rearrangement uses TRBV27 and TRBJ2-5, with TRBD2 identical over 7 bases. Unmatched junction bases numbered 8, after V lost 4 bases and J lost 3 bases. The CDR3 totals 15 residues. Looked up from germline, CDR1 is MNHEY and CDR2 is SMNVEV (reference sequence). CDR3 bases: TGTGCCAGCAGTTATAGCTCGCGGGAGAAAGAGACCCAGTACTTC. This translates into CASSYSSREKETQYF.

The chain is built from TRBV19 and TRBJ2-1; D possibly corresponds to TRBD1 (6 bases). V dropped 6 bases and J dropped 4 bases, with 16 bases sitting between them. Germline assignment: CDR1 LNHDA and CDR2 SQIVND (reference sequence). The CDR3 is 15 amino acids. DNA of the CDR3: TGTGCCAGTAGGACTTTGACAGGAAAATACAATGAGCAGTTCTTC. Translation gives CASRTLTGKYNEQFF.

The CDR3 protein is CASSIKQGRGYTF. As DNA, the CDR3 is TGTGCCAGTAGTATAAAACAGGGTCGAGGCTACACCTTC. This chain joins TRBV19 and TRBJ1-2; D is possibly TRBD1 (6 bases). V lost 2 bases and J 8 bases, leaving 12 bases between the germline ends. Germline V gene data show CDR1 as LNHDA and CDR2 as SQIVND (reference sequence). The CDR3 totals 13 residues. Filled out from reference TRBV19 and TRBJ1-2, the complete variable domain reads DGGITQSPKYLFRKEGQNVTLSCEQNLNHDAMYWYRQDPGQGLRLIYYSQIVNDFQKGDIAEGYSVSREKKESFPLTVTSAQKNPTAFYLCASSIKQGRGYTFGSGTRLTVV.

The J gene is TRBJ2-1, the V gene TRBV11-2, with TRBD2 identical over 7 bases. The V and J ends lost 5 bases and 7 bases, in that order; junction bases with no gene match: 17. CDR1 SGHAT and CDR2 FQNNGV come from the germline V gene. This CDR3 contains 17 residues. CDR3 sequence: CASSRSRIGRERNEQFF. The DNA of the CDR3 is TGTGCCAGCAGCCGGTCAAGGATAGGGCGGGAGAGAAATGAGCAGTTCTTC.

This clone was seen just once. The DNA of the CDR3 is TGCGCCAGCAGCCATTCCCCGGGGGCGGGAGGGCCAGGAGATACGCAGTATTTT. It translates to CASSHSPGAGGPGDTQYF. The chain is built from TRBV4-1 and TRBJ2-3, with TRBD2 identical over 9 bases. V lost 3 bases and J lost 5; bases outside the gene matches: 15. The CDR3 runs to 18 residues. Germline values: CDR1 MGHRA, CDR2 YSYEKL.

The chain employs TRBV7-2 and TRBJ2-5; no clear D. From germline, CDR1 is SGHTA and CDR2 FQGNSA. V dropped 4 bases and J dropped 5 bases, with 11 bases sitting between them. The CDR3 spans 13 residues. For the CDR3, the DNA is TGTGCCAGCAGCTACTCCCAAAAGGAGACCCAGTACTTC. This gives the protein CASSYSQKETQYF.

This clone occurred a few times. The chain recombines TRBV6-5 with TRBJ2-2; no firm D call. The V gene lost 6 bases and the J gene lost 0 bases, with 8 bases spanning the gap. Germline CDR1 MNHEY, CDR2 SVGAGI. CDR3 length: 14 amino acids. CDR3 protein: CASREQSNTGELFF. For the CDR3, the DNA is TGTGCCAGCAGGGAACAGTCGAACACCGGGGAGCTGTTTTTT.

This clone was observed a few times. CDR3 amino acids: CASSRSRGETQYF. CDR3 nucleotides: TGTGCCAGCTCACGCTCACGGGGAGAGACCCAGTACTTC. The chain uses TRBV18 and TRBJ2-5, with D possibly being TRBD2 (5 bases). Per the germline V gene, CDR1 is KGHSH and CDR2 is LQKENI. The CDR3 loop spans 13 amino acids. V lost 4 bases and J lost 4, with 10 bases in between.

The V and J genes are TRBV19 and TRBJ2-6; no definite D call. The germline CDR1 and CDR2 sequences are LNHDA and SQIVND (reference sequence). Trimming pared 6 bases from V and 0 bases from J, leaving 12 bases between. This CDR3 contains 16 residues. The CDR3 DNA sequence: TGTGCCAGTAGGCCCGCGGCAGCCTCTGGGGCCAACGTCCTGACTTTC. As protein: CASRPAAASGANVLTF.

The sample holds a few counts of this clone. V gene TRBV5-1 combines with J gene TRBJ2-3, with 14 bases fitting TRBD2. The CDR3 length is 17 residues. Germline CDR1 reads SGHRS; CDR2 reads YFSETQ. The ends lost 0 bases at V and 5 bases at J; junction bases unmatched: 5. The CDR3 DNA follows: TGCGCCAGCAGCTTGGAGGGACTAGCGGGAGTAGGAGATACGCAGTATTTT. Translation gives CASSLEGLAGVGDTQYF.

Of note for this clone: A read error may account for a junction end that differs from germline. This chain joins TRBV18 and TRBJ1-2; 10 positions match TRBD1. Germline assignment: CDR1 KGHSH and CDR2 LQKENI. The CDR3 consists of 16 residues. This chain's CDR3 is CASSVPGTGANYGYTF. The CDR3 DNA sequence: TGTGCCAGCTCAGTACCCGGGACAGGGGCTAATTATGGCTACACCTTC. Looking up the rest from reference TRBV18 and TRBJ1-2 gives the full variable domain: NAGVMQNPRHLVRRRGQEARLRCSPMKGHSHVYWYRQLPEEGLKFMVYLQKENIIDESGMPKERFSAEFPKEGPSILRIQQVVRGDSAAYFCASSVPGTGANYGYTFGSGTRLTVV.

CDR3 residues: CSVDRDRTYEQFF. The CDR3 region has the DNA TGCAGCGTTGACAGGGACAGAACCTATGAGCAGTTCTTC. This chain uses TRBV29-1 with TRBJ2-1; 7 bases align to TRBD1. CDR3 length: 13 residues. Germline CDR1 and CDR2: SQVTM and ANQGSEA. The V segment lost 3 bases and the J segment 8 bases; nucleotides outside the gene matches: 7.

V usage is TRBV13 and J usage is TRBJ1-1; 7 bases fit TRBD1. Germline lookup yields CDR1 PRHDT and CDR2 FYEKMQ (reference sequence). V lost 4 bases, J lost 6 bases, and 5 bases stayed unmatched. This CDR3 is built from 13 residues. The DNA for the CDR3 is TGTGCCAGCAGCTCGACCCAGGGGGCTGAAGCTTTCTTT. Its translation is CASSSTQGAEAFF.